The T cell receptor (beta chain) described here comes from a study of human T cells and chemical hapten exposure. Looking at the study overall: Weekly scalp doses of diphenylcyclopropenone were given to patients during the roughly 24-week study. Study-level findings and limits: There were significantly more large CDR3 similarity clusters among expanded TCRs than among controls.

Stated time point: pre-sensitization, week 0. Stated treatment: therapeutic diphenylcyclopropenone sensitization with weekly scalp DPC. Trimming left V 5 bases short and J 2 bases short, with 16 bases between. Germline CDR1 reads SGHTA; CDR2 reads FQGNSA. The CDR3 runs to 15 residues. In the library, unique molecular identifiers were attached to individual cDNA molecules. How the authors handled the data: With a range of about 20,000 to 700,000, the median per sample was about 92,000 TCRs. TCRdb processed the RACE reads anew with MiXCR; each CDR3 protein has one entry. TCRdb, rather than the study authors, made the V and J calls. The sample holds around 60,000 distinct CDR3 sequences; approximately 6.7% are singletons and the top ten take around 1.6%. This clonotype has a count of ten or more. Its antigen remains unidentified.

The sample consisted of whole blood, taken in connection with sensitization to the hapten diphenylcyclopropenone (DPC). The TCR was taken from a woman aged 25 to 39 with alopecia areata. Some clones in this sample may be carry-over from other donors' samples. The chain combines TRBV7-2 with TRBJ2-7; D may be TRBD2 (6 bases). The DNA of the CDR3 is TGTGCCAGCAGCCACACGACTAGGCCCACCTACGAGCAGTACTTC. Translated, it gives CASSHTTRPTYEQYF.